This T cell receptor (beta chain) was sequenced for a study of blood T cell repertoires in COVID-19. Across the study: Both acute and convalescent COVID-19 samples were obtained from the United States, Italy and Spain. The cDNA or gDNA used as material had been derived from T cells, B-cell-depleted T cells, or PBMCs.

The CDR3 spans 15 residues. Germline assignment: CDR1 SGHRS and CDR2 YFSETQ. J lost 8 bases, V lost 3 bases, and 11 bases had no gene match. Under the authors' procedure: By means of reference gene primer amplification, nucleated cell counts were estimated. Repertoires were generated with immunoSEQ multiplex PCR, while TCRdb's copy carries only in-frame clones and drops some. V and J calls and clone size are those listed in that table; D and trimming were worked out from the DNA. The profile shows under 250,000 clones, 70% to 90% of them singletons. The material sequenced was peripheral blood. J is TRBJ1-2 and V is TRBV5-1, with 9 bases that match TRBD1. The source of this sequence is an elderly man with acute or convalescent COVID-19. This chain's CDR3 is CASSSDGTGIVGYTF. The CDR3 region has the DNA TGCGCCAGCAGCTCGGATGGGACAGGGATAGTCGGCTACACCTTC.